Following are 15 T cell receptor beta chains from one sample sequenced in a study of shared clonotypes between healthy human individuals. Sequencing used immunoSEQ multiplex PCR; TCRdb keeps in-frame clones, though not all of them. The table has about 1.5 million clones, roughly 96% seen once. Sequencing was performed on naive CD4+ T cells sorted from blood. Documented subset: CD45RA+ positively selected. Receptors originate from a man aged 30 to 45 in good health.

The chain has TRBV9 and TRBJ2-1; 10 bases line up with TRBD2. CDR1 is SGDLS, CDR2 YYNGEE, per germline. Trimming took 0 bases from V and 0 from J; bases not matched to a gene: 6. The CDR3 is made up of 18 amino acids. In nucleotides, the CDR3 is TGTGCCAGCAGCGTAGTAGCGGGAGGCCTCAGCTCCTACAATGAGCAGTTCTTC. Its protein is CASSVVAGGLSSYNEQFF. The variable domain in full, with the rest retrieved from reference TRBV9 and TRBJ2-1, is DSGVTQTPKHLITATGQRVTLRCSPRSGDLSVYWYQQSLDQGLQFLIQYYNGEERAKGNILERFSAQQFPDLHSELNLSSLELGDSALYFCASSVVAGGLSSYNEQFFGPGTRLTVL.

V usage is TRBV7-6 and J usage is TRBJ2-3; D perhaps matches TRBD2 (5 bases). Trimming took off 5 bases at V and 9 bases at J, with 15 bases between the two ends. The V gene's germline CDR1 is SGHVS and CDR2 FNYEAQ. CDR3 length: 13 residues. The CDR3: CASSAQEAATQYF. The CDR3 nucleotides read TGTGCCAGCAGCGCCCAGGAAGCGGCGACGCAGTATTTT.

The chain combines TRBV6-1 with TRBJ1-1; D is possibly TRBD1 (6 bases). Germline assignment: CDR1 MNHNS and CDR2 SASEGT. CDR3 length: 13 amino acids. V was trimmed by 6 bases and J by 3 bases, leaving 11 bases between them. For the CDR3, the DNA is TGTGCCAGCAGGAAGAGGGGGGACACTGAAGCTTTCTTT. Protein: CASRKRGDTEAFF.

This sequence joins TRBV10-3 and TRBJ2-7; tentatively, D is TRBD1 (6 bases). The V and J ends lost 10 bases and 4 bases respectively, with 20 bases between them. Germline V gives CDR1 ENHRY, CDR2 SYGVKD. This CDR3 contains 14 residues. The CDR3 DNA is TGTGCCACGCGTCCGCACGGGCAGGGGTACGAGCAGTACTTC. This encodes CATRPHGQGYEQYF.

The V call is TRBV12-2, the J call TRBJ2-7; no DNA check was done on the table's D call, TRBD1. TRBV12-2 is shown as a pseudogene. The CDR3 totals 14 residues. The CDR3 region is CASRLKGSPHEQYF. DNA for the CDR3: TGTGCAAGTCGCTTAAAGGGGTCCCCCCACGAGCAGTACTTC.

The chain couples TRBV5-6 to TRBJ2-1; 12 nucleotides match TRBD2. Trimming took 1 base from V and 8 from J; bases not matched to a gene: 4. Germline lookup yields CDR1 SGHDT and CDR2 YYEEEE. CDR3 length: 15 amino acids. The CDR3 spells CASSLSGTSGHEQFF. In DNA form, the CDR3 reads TGTGCCAGCAGCTTGTCCGGGACTAGCGGGCATGAGCAGTTCTTC.

The chain joins TRBV28 to TRBJ1-1, with D possibly matching TRBD1 (6 bases). This CDR3 is 15 amino acids long. Germline V gene lookup returns CDR1 MDHEN and CDR2 SYDVKM. V lost 0 bases and J 1 base, leaving 9 bases between the germline ends. The CDR3 protein is CASSLWGAGNTEAFF. DNA of the CDR3: TGTGCCAGCAGTTTATGGGGGGCGGGGAACACTGAAGCTTTCTTT.

With respect to this clone: Relative to the germline gene, one junction end is altered; a read error may explain this. V and J are TRBV28 and TRBJ1-2; tentative D call: TRBD1 (6 bases). Germline V gene data show CDR1 as MDHEN and CDR2 as SYDVKM. The CDR3 totals 14 residues. The CDR3 loop reads CASNLITGRYGYTF. CDR3 DNA sequence: TGTGCCAGCAATTTAATAACAGGGCGCTATGGCTACACCTTC.

The rearrangement uses TRBV29-1 and TRBJ1-1, with D unresolved. The CDR3 covers 13 residues. CDR1 is SQVTM, CDR2 ANQGSEA, per germline. V was cut by 6 bases and J by 0 bases, with 11 bases left in between. CDR3 protein: CSVQTFLNTEAFF. CDR3 coding DNA: TGCAGCGTCCAGACATTTTTGAACACTGAAGCTTTCTTT.

Details on this clone: Other DNA sequences in the same sample also yield this CDR3. The chain has TRBV7-9 and TRBJ1-1; tentative D call: TRBD1 (5 bases). Germline CDR1 and CDR2: SEHNR and FQNEAQ (reference sequence). V was cut by 5 bases and J by 1 base, with 8 bases left in between. CDR3 length: 13 amino acids. CDR3 in DNA: TGTGCCAGCAGCCTCAGGGAGAACACTGAAGCTTTCTTT. Protein: CASSLRENTEAFF.

The chain couples TRBV6-6 to TRBJ2-5; D gene ambiguous. CDR1 is MNHNY, CDR2 SVGAGI, per germline (reference sequence). The CDR3 spans 16 residues. The V end was cut by 3 bases, the J end by 2 bases, with 16 bases between. CDR3 amino acids: CASSYLSGSRQETQYF. The CDR3 DNA is TGTGCCAGCAGTTATTTAAGTGGTTCTAGGCAAGAGACCCAGTACTTC.

Written as DNA, the CDR3 is TGTGCCAGCAGTGACACAACCTCCTATGGCTACACCTTC. It yields the protein CASSDTTSYGYTF. The chain joins TRBV6-1 to TRBJ1-2, with D unresolved. V was clipped by 3 bases and J by 4 bases, with 9 bases between them. This CDR3 has 13 residues. Germline CDR1 reads MNHNS; CDR2 reads SASEGT.

The rearrangement links TRBV2 to TRBJ1-5; D is unresolved. CDR3 length equals 14 residues. The V gene lost 4 bases and the J gene lost 5 bases, with 12 bases spanning the gap. CDR1 and CDR2 from the germline V gene are SNHLY and FYNNEI. CDR3 nucleotides: TGTGCCAGCAGTGTGGGAGGGCGTGATCAGCCCCAGCATTTT. Amino acid sequence: CASSVGGRDQPQHF.

The rearrangement links TRBV9 to TRBJ2-7; D possibly corresponds to TRBD2 (5 bases). CDR1 is SGDLS, CDR2 YYNGEE, per germline. The CDR3 has 14 amino acids. Trimming removed 2 bases from V and 3 bases from J, with 12 bases in between. The CDR3 loop reads CASSVSLEGYEQYF. CDR3 DNA sequence: TGTGCCAGCAGCGTTTCACTTGAGGGCTACGAGCAGTACTTC. Full variable domain (remainder filled in from reference TRBV9 and TRBJ2-7): DSGVTQTPKHLITATGQRVTLRCSPRSGDLSVYWYQQSLDQGLQFLIQYYNGEERAKGNILERFSAQQFPDLHSELNLSSLELGDSALYFCASSVSLEGYEQYFGPGTRLTVT.

The chain uses TRBV7-6 and TRBJ2-5; TRBD1 matches at 9 bases. The V and J ends lost 0 bases and 2 bases, in that order; junction bases with no gene match: 1. Germline CDR1 is SGHVS and CDR2 is FNYEAQ. The CDR3 consists of 15 residues. CDR3 nucleotides: TGTGCCAGCAGCTTAGCGGGGACAGGGCAAGAGACCCAGTACTTC. It codes for CASSLAGTGQETQYF.